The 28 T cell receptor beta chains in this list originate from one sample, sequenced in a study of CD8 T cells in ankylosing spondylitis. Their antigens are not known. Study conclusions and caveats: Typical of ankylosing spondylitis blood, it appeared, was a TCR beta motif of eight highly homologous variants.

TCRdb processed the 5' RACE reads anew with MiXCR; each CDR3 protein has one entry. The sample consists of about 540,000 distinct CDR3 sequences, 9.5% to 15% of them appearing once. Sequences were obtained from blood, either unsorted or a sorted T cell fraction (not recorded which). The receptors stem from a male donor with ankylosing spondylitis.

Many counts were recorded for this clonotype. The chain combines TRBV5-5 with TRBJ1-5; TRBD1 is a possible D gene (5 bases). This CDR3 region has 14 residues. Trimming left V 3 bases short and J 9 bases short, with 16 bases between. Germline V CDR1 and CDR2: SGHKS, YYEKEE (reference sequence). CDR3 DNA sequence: TGTGCCAGCAGCTCCGGGACTTCGAGAAGGCCCCAGCATTTT. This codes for CASSSGTSRRPQHF.

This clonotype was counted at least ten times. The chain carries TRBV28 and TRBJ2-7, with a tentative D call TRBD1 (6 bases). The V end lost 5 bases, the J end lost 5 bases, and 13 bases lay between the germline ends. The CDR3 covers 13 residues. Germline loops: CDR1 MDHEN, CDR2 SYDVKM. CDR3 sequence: CASSERQVNEQYV. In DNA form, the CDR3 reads TGTGCCAGCAGTGAAAGACAGGTGAACGAGCAGTACGTC.

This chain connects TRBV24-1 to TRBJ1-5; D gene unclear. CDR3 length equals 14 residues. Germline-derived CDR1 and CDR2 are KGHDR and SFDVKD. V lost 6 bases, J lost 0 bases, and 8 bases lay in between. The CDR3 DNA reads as TGTGCCACCAGTTACAGTCATAGCAATCAGCCCCAGCATTTT. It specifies CATSYSHSNQPQHF.

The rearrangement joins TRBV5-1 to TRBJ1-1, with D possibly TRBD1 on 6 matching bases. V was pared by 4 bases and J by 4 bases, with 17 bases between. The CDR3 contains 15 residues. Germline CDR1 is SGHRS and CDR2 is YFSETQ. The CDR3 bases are TGCGCCAGCAGCCCCTACAGGGTTGACGGCACTGAAGCTTTCTTT. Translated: CASSPYRVDGTEAFF. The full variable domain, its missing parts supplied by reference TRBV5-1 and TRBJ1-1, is KAGVTQTPRYLIKTRGQQVTLSCSPISGHRSVSWYQQTPGQGLQFLFEYFSETQRNKGNFPGRFSGRQFSNSRSEMNVSTLELGDSALYLCASSPYRVDGTEAFFGQGTRLTVV.

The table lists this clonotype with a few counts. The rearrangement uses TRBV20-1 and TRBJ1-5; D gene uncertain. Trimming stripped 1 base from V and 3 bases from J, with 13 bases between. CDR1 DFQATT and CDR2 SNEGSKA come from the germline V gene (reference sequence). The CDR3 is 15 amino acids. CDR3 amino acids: CSARVKLGDNQPQHF. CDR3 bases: TGCAGTGCTAGAGTGAAGCTGGGAGACAATCAGCCCCAGCATTTT.

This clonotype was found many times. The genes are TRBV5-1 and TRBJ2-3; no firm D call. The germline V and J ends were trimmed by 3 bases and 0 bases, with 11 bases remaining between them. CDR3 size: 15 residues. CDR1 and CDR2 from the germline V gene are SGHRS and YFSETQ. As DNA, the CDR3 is TGCGCCAGCAGCTCGTACGTTACGAGCACAGATACGCAGTATTTT. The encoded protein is CASSSYVTSTDTQYF.

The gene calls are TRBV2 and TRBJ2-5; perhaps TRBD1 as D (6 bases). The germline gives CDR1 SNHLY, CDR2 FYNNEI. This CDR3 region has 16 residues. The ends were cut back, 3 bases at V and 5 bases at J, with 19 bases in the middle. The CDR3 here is CASSDSRGLQRETQYF. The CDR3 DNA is TGTGCCAGCAGTGATAGCAGGGGCCTTCAGAGGGAGACCCAGTACTTC.

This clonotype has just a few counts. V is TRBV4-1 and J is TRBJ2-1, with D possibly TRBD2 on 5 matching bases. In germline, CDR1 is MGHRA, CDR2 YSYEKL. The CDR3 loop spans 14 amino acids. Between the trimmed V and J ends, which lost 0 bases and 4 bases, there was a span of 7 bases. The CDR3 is CASSQDGRYNEQFF. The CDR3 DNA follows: TGCGCCAGCAGCCAAGATGGGAGATACAATGAGCAGTTCTTC.

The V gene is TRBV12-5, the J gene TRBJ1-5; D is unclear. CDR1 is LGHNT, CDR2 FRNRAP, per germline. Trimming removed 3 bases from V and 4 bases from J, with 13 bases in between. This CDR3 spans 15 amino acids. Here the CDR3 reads CASGLGQLQNQPQHF. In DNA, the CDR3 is TGTGCTAGTGGTTTAGGGCAGCTTCAAAATCAGCCCCAGCATTTT.

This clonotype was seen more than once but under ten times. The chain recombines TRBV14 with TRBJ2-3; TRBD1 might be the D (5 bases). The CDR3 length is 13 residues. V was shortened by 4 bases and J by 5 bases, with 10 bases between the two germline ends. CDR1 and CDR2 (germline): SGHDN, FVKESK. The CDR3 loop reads CASSPGLGDTQYF. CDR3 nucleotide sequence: TGTGCCAGCAGCCCAGGGCTAGGAGATACGCAGTATTTT. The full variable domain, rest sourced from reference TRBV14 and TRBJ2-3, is EAGVTQFPSHSVIEKGQTVTLRCDPISGHDNLYWYRRVMGKEIKFLLHFVKESKQDESGMPNNRFLAERTGGTYSTLKVQPAELEDSGVYFCASSPGLGDTQYFGPGTRLTVL.

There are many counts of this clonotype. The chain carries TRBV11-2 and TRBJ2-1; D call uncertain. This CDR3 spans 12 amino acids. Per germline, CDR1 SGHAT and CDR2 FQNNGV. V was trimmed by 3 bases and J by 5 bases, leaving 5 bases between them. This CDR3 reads CASSFVNNEQFF. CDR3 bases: TGTGCCAGCAGCTTCGTCAACAATGAGCAGTTCTTC.

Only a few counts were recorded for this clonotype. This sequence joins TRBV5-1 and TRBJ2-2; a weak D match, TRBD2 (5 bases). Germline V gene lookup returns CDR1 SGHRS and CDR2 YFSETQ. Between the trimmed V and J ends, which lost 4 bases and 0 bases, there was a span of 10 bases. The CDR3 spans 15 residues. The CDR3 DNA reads TGCGCCAGCAGCCCCACTAGGACGAACACCGGGGAGCTGTTTTTT. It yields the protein CASSPTRTNTGELFF.

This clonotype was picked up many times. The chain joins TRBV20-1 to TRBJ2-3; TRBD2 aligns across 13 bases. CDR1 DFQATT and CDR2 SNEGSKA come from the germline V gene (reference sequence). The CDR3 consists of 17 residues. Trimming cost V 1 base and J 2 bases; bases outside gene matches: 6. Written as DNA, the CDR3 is TGCAGTGCTAGAGGGACTAGCGGGAGCCCTACCACAGATACGCAGTATTTT. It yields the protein CSARGTSGSPTTDTQYF.

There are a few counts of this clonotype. The CDR3 here is CASSLAVRSEKLFF. CDR3 nucleotide sequence: TGTGCCAGCAGCTTAGCGGTGAGGAGTGAAAAACTGTTTTTT. The gene calls are TRBV7-6 and TRBJ1-4, with no clear D. The CDR3 totals 14 residues. Germline-derived CDR1 and CDR2 are SGHVS and FNYEAQ. Trimming took 0 bases from V and 7 from J, leaving 9 bases between them.

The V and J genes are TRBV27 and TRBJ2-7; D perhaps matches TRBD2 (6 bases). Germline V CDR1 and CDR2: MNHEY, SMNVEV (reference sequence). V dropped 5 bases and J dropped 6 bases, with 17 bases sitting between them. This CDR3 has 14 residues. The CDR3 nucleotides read TGTGCCAGCAGTCCCTCCCCCATCGGGGGCGAGCAGTACTTC. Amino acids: CASSPSPIGGEQYF.

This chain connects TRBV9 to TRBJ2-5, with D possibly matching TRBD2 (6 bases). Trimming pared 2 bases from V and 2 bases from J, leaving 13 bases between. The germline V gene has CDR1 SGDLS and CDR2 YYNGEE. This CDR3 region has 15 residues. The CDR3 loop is CASSVALRDQETQYF. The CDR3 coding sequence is TGTGCCAGCAGCGTGGCTCTGCGGGATCAAGAGACCCAGTACTTC.

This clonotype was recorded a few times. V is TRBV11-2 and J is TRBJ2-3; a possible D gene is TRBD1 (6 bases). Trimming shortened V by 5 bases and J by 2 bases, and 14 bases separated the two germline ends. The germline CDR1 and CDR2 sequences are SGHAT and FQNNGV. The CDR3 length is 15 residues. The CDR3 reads CASSAAQGPTDTQYF. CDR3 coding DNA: TGTGCCAGCAGCGCCGCACAGGGTCCCACAGATACGCAGTATTTT.

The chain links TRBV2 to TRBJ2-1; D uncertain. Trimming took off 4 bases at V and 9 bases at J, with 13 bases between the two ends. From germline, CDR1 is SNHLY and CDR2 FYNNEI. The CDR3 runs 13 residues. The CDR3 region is CASSGEALGEQFF. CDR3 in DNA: TGTGCCAGCAGTGGGGAAGCTTTGGGTGAGCAGTTCTTC.

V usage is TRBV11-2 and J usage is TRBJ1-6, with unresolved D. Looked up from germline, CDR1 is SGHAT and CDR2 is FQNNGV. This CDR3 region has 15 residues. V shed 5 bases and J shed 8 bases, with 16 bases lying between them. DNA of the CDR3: TGTGCCAGCAGCCCCAGGACCACCCGCGATTCACCCCTCCACTTT. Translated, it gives CASSPRTTRDSPLHF.

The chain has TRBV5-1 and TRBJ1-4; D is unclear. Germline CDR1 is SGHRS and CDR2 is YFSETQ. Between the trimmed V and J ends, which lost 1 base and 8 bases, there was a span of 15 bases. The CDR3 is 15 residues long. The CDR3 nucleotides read TGCGCCAGCAGCTTGAGCGCCGGCGGAGGGGAAAAACTGTTTTTT. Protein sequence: CASSLSAGGGEKLFF.

The chain's CDR3 is CATSEGDRDYNEQFF. The CDR3 coding sequence is TGTGCCACCAGTGAGGGGGACAGGGACTACAATGAGCAGTTCTTC. V gene TRBV24-1 combines with J gene TRBJ2-1, with 9 bases identical to TRBD1. Germline values: CDR1 KGHDR, CDR2 SFDVKD. CDR3 size: 15 residues. V dropped 4 bases and J dropped 3; count of bases not matched to a gene: 3.

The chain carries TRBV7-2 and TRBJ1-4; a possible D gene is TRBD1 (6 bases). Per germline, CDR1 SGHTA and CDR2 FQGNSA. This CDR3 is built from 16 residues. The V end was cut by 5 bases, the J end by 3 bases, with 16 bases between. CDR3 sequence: CASSPTGTRANEKLFF. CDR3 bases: TGTGCCAGCAGCCCAACCGGGACACGGGCTAATGAAAAACTGTTTTTT.

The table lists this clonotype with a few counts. The CDR3 protein is CAFRGPYNEQFF. The CDR3 nucleotides read TGTGCCTTCCGCGGACCCTACAATGAGCAGTTCTTC. The chain couples TRBV30 to TRBJ2-1, with D uncertain. CDR3 size: 12 residues. The germline gives CDR1 GTSNPN, CDR2 SVGIG (reference sequence). Deletions cut 7 bases from V and 2 bases from J, with 9 bases between.

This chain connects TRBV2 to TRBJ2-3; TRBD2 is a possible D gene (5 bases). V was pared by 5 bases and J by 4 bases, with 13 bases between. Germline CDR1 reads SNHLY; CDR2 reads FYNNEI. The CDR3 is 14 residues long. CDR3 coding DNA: TGTGCCAGCAGTTCCACGGGGAACCCAGATACGCAGTATTTT. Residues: CASSSTGNPDTQYF.

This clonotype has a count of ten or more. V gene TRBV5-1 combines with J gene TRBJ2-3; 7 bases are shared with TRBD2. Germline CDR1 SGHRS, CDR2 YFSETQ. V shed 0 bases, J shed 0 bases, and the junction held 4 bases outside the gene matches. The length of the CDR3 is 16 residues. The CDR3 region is CASSLEGSGSTDTQYF. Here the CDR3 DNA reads TGCGCCAGCAGCTTGGAGGGTAGCGGGAGCACAGATACGCAGTATTTT. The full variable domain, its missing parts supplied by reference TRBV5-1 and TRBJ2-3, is KAGVTQTPRYLIKTRGQQVTLSCSPISGHRSVSWYQQTPGQGLQFLFEYFSETQRNKGNFPGRFSGRQFSNSRSEMNVSTLELGDSALYLCASSLEGSGSTDTQYFGPGTRLTVL.

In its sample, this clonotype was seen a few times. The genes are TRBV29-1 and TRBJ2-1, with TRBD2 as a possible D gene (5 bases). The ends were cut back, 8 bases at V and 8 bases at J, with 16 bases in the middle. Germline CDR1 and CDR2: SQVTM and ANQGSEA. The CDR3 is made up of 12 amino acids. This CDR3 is CSPKRPPDEQFF. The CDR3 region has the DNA TGCAGCCCGAAGCGGCCCCCGGATGAGCAGTTCTTC.

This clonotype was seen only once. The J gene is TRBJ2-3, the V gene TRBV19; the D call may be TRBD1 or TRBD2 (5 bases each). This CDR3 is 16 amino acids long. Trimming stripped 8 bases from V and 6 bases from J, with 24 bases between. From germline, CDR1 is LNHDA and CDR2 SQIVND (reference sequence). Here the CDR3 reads CASANSWDLHFDTQYF. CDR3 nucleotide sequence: TGTGCCAGTGCTAACTCGTGGGACCTCCACTTTGATACGCAGTATTTT. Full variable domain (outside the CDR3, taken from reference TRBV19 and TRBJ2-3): DGGITQSPKYLFRKEGQNVTLSCEQNLNHDAMYWYRQDPGQGLRLIYYSQIVNDFQKGDIAEGYSVSREKKESFPLTVTSAQKNPTAFYLCASANSWDLHFDTQYFGPGTRLTVL.

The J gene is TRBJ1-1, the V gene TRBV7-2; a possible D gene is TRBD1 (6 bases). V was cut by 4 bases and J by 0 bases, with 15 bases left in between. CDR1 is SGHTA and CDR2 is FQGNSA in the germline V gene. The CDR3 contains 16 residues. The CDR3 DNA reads TGTGCCAGCAGCTCCGGACAGTTAACCTTGAACACTGAAGCTTTCTTT. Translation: CASSSGQLTLNTEAFF.